This entry lists 20 T cell receptor beta chains sequenced from one sample in a study of PD-L1 blockade in urothelial cancer. Repertoires were generated with immunoSEQ multiplex PCR, while TCRdb's copy carries only in-frame clones and drops some. The table records about 52,000 clones, over 70% of them present only once. The sequencing used PBMCs, collected around atezolizumab (anti-PD-L1) treatment. The receptors were gathered from a man in his forties with urothelial cancer.

This chain joins TRBV2 and TRBJ2-3; D is perhaps TRBD1 (6 bases). The germline gives CDR1 SNHLY, CDR2 FYNNEI. V was cut by 11 bases and J by 0 bases, with 12 bases left in between. The CDR3 has 13 amino acids. As DNA, the CDR3 is TGTGCCTCCCGACAGGATAGCACAGATACGCAGTATTTT. As protein: CASRQDSTDTQYF.

J is TRBJ2-7 and V is TRBV18, with 8 positions matching TRBD1. The J segment lost 3 bases and the V segment lost 3 bases, leaving 10 bases of the junction unmatched. CDR1 and CDR2 from the germline V gene are KGHSH and LQKENI. There are 16 residues in the CDR3. The CDR3, as DNA: TGTGCCAGCTCACCCCGGACAGGGACCAGGGACTACGAGCAGTACTTC. Translation: CASSPRTGTRDYEQYF.

CDR3 DNA sequence: TGCGCCAGCAGCCCGGGGGACAGGGCGGGCAATCAGCCCCAGCATTTT. It encodes CASSPGDRAGNQPQHF. This chain connects TRBV5-1 to TRBJ1-5; 9 bases map to TRBD1. There are 16 residues in the CDR3. V was pared by 4 bases and J by 2 bases, with 7 bases of the junction left unmatched. Germline V gene data show CDR1 as SGHRS and CDR2 as YFSETQ.

V is TRBV2 and J is TRBJ2-4, with 8 bases aligning to TRBD2. The germline V gene has CDR1 SNHLY and CDR2 FYNNEI. This CDR3 has 15 residues. Losses at the gene ends were 8 bases for V and 1 base for J; bases not matched to a gene: 7. The DNA for the CDR3 is TGTGCCAGCGTGGGGACGGGAGGGGCCAAAAACATTCAGTACTTC. Encoded protein: CASVGTGGAKNIQYF.

The chain recombines TRBV4-1 with TRBJ2-2, with a possible D match to TRBD2 (6 bases). The CDR3 sequence is 15 residues long. Looked up from germline, CDR1 is MGHRA and CDR2 is YSYEKL. Trimming stripped 0 bases from V and 7 bases from J, with 12 bases between. CDR3: CASSQDPGGNGELFF. CDR3 DNA: TGCGCCAGCAGCCAAGATCCTGGAGGGAACGGGGAGCTGTTTTTT.

CDR3 nucleotides: TGTGCCAGCAGCCCACGGGACAGGCCCTTATTAGCCACTGAAGCTTTCTTT. Its translation: CASSPRDRPLLATEAFF. V gene TRBV7-2 combines with J gene TRBJ1-1, with 8 bases matching TRBD1. Trimming at V came to 5 bases and at J to 4 bases, leaving 15 bases not matched to a gene. The CDR3 totals 17 residues. CDR1 is SGHTA and CDR2 is FQGNSA in the germline V gene.

The chain carries TRBV7-2 and TRBJ1-2, with a weak D call TRBD1 (5 bases). V lost 5 bases and J lost 2, with 15 bases in between. The CDR3 contains 15 residues. Per germline, CDR1 SGHTA and CDR2 FQGNSA. CDR3 nucleotide sequence: TGTGCCAGCAGCCGTTTGGGGGGGTCAAACTATGGCTACACCTTC. Its protein product is CASSRLGGSNYGYTF.

The J gene is TRBJ2-2, the V gene TRBV18; possible D gene TRBD1, 5 bases. Germline V gives CDR1 KGHSH, CDR2 LQKENI. The V gene lost 0 bases and the J gene lost 6 bases, with 11 bases spanning the gap. The CDR3 length is 15 residues. CDR3: CASSPPVTGSGELFF. The CDR3 nucleotides read TGTGCCAGCTCACCACCGGTAACAGGCTCCGGGGAGCTGTTTTTT.

The genes are TRBV9 and TRBJ2-5, with a possible D match to TRBD1 (5 bases). V was pared by 3 bases and J by 2 bases, with 11 bases between. The CDR3 contains 14 residues. Germline assignment: CDR1 SGDLS and CDR2 YYNGEE. For the CDR3, the DNA is TGTGCCAGCAGCGAGACAGTCCATCAAGAGACCCAGTACTTC. Protein: CASSETVHQETQYF.

This sequence joins TRBV27 and TRBJ2-7; 12 bases agree with TRBD1. CDR3 length equals 15 residues. Losses at the gene ends were 6 bases for V and 5 bases for J; bases not matched to a gene: 8. CDR1 is MNHEY, CDR2 SMNVEV, per germline (reference sequence). DNA for the CDR3: TGTGCCAGCAGAAGAGCCGGGACAGGGGGCCACGAGCAGTACTTC. Amino acid sequence: CASRRAGTGGHEQYF.

The V and J genes are TRBV6-6 and TRBJ1-1; TRBD1 matches at 7 bases. The CDR3 covers 14 residues. The germline gives CDR1 MNHNY, CDR2 SVGAGI (reference sequence). The V and J ends lost 4 bases and 1 base, in that order; junction bases with no gene match: 3. CDR3 coding DNA: TGTGCCAGCAGTTCCTGGACAGGGAACACTGAAGCTTTCTTT. Translation gives CASSSWTGNTEAFF.

V and J are TRBV28 and TRBJ1-5; D unclear. The CDR3 spans 15 residues. V was clipped by 6 bases and J by 3 bases, with 15 bases between them. Germline assignment: CDR1 MDHEN and CDR2 SYDVKM. The chain's CDR3 is CASRVDTSYNQPQHF. DNA for the CDR3: TGTGCCAGCAGAGTTGACACTTCCTACAATCAGCCCCAGCATTTT.

The chain recombines TRBV11-2 with TRBJ2-3; 11 bases line up with TRBD2. The CDR3 covers 15 residues. Germline lookup yields CDR1 SGHAT and CDR2 FQNNGV. V lost 6 bases to trimming and J lost 3 bases; unmatched junction nucleotides: 5. The CDR3 loop is CASSLGLAETDTQYF. In DNA form, the CDR3 reads TGTGCCAGCAGTCTGGGACTAGCGGAAACAGATACGCAGTATTTT.

This chain joins TRBV11-1 and TRBJ1-4; D perhaps matches TRBD1 (5 bases). The CDR3 loop spans 14 amino acids. Germline assignment: CDR1 SGHAT and CDR2 FQDESV (reference sequence). Trimming left V 4 bases short and J 8 bases short, with 14 bases between. The CDR3 is CASSSPGEREKLFF. The CDR3 bases are TGTGCCAGCAGCTCGCCGGGGGAGAGGGAAAAACTGTTTTTT.

This chain links TRBV2 with TRBJ2-5; 9 bases are a match to TRBD1. CDR3 size: 13 residues. J lost 3 bases, V lost 5 bases, and 1 base had no gene match. In germline, CDR1 is SNHLY, CDR2 FYNNEI. The CDR3 reads CASSRDREETQYF. Here the CDR3 DNA reads TGTGCCAGCAGTAGGGACAGGGAAGAGACCCAGTACTTC.

Notes on this clone: At one end, the junction sequence differs from germline, possibly due to a read error. Other DNA sequences in the same sample also yield this CDR3. The rearrangement uses TRBV4-2 and TRBJ2-1, with 7 bases aligning to TRBD2. Per the germline V gene, CDR1 is LGHNA and CDR2 is YNFKEQ. The CDR3 has 17 residues. In DNA form, the CDR3 reads TGTGCCAGCACCCCTCTGGGGGGAGGGAGCTCCTACAATGAACAGTTCTTC. Its protein product is CASTPLGGGSSYNEQFF.

This chain connects TRBV5-1 to TRBJ1-2; maybe TRBD1 (5 bases). CDR3 length equals 16 residues. Per germline, CDR1 SGHRS and CDR2 YFSETQ. Trimming took off 0 bases at V and 7 bases at J, with 19 bases between the two ends. DNA for the CDR3: TGCGCCAGCAGCTTGGGGGATGCGGGGGGACTAAGTGGCTACACCTTC. Protein product: CASSLGDAGGLSGYTF. Together with reference TRBV5-1 and TRBJ1-2, the CDR3 gives the full variable domain: KAGVTQTPRYLIKTRGQQVTLSCSPISGHRSVSWYQQTPGQGLQFLFEYFSETQRNKGNFPGRFSGRQFSNSRSEMNVSTLELGDSALYLCASSLGDAGGLSGYTFGSGTRLTVV.

The rearrangement links TRBV6-5 to TRBJ2-3, with D possibly being TRBD2 (6 bases). The CDR3 runs to 14 residues. Trimming removed 7 bases at V and 3 bases at J, with 14 bases between. The germline V gene encodes CDR1 MNHEY and CDR2 SVGAGI. The CDR3 sequence is CASKETGGTDTQYF. Here the CDR3 DNA reads TGTGCCAGCAAAGAGACTGGGGGGACAGATACGCAGTATTTT.

The gene calls are TRBV2 and TRBJ1-3, with D possibly being TRBD1 (5 bases). The germline V and J ends were trimmed by 5 bases and 0 bases, with 11 bases remaining between them. The CDR3 extends over 15 amino acids. Germline V gene data show CDR1 as SNHLY and CDR2 as FYNNEI. Here the CDR3 reads CASSLRQNSGNTIYF. Here the CDR3 DNA reads TGTGCCAGCAGTCTAAGACAGAACTCTGGAAACACCATATATTTT.

This clone was seen a single time. The rearrangement uses TRBV5-6 and TRBJ1-4; the D gene is possibly TRBD1 (5 bases). The CDR3 contains 14 residues. Per germline, CDR1 SGHDT and CDR2 YYEEEE. Deletions cut 5 bases from V and 7 bases from J, with 15 bases between. This CDR3 reads CASRIQGWGEKLFF. Here the CDR3 DNA reads TGTGCCAGCAGGATTCAGGGTTGGGGTGAAAAACTGTTTTTT.